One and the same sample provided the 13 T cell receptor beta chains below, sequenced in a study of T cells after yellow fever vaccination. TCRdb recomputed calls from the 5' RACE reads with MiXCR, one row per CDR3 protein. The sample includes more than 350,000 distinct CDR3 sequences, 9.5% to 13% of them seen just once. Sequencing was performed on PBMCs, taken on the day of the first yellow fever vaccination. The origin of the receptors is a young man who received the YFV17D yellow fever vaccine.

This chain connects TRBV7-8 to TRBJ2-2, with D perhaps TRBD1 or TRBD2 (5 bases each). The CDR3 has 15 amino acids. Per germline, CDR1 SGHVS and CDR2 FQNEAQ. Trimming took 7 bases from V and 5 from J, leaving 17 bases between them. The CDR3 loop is CASNVRGVGTGELFF. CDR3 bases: TGTGCCAGCAACGTACGGGGCGTGGGGACCGGGGAGCTGTTTTTT.

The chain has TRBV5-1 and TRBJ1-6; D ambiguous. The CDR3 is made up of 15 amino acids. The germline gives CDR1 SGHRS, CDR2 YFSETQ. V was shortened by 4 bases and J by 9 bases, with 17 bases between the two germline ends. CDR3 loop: CASSADPSDASPLHF. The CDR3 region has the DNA TGCGCCAGCAGCGCTGATCCGTCGGACGCTTCACCCCTCCACTTT.

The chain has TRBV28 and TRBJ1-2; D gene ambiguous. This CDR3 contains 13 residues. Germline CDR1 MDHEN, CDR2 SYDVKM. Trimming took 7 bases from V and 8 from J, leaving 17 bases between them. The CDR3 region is CASTPPGSRGYTF. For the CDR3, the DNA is TGTGCCAGCACCCCCCCGGGCAGTCGGGGCTACACCTTC.

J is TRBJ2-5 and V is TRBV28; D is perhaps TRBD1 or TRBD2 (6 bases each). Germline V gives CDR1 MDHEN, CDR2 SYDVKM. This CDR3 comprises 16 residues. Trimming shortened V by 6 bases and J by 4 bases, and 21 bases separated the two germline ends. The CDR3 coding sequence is TGTGCCAGCAGACGTGGCCGGGGGCTCTGGGGAGAGACCCAGTACTTC. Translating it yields CASRRGRGLWGETQYF.

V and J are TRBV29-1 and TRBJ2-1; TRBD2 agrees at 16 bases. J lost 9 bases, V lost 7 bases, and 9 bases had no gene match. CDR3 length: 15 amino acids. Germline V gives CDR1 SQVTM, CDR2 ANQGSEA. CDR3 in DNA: TGCAGCGCTGGGGGACTAGCGGGGGGGCGCGCTGAGCAGTTCTTC. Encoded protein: CSAGGLAGGRAEQFF.

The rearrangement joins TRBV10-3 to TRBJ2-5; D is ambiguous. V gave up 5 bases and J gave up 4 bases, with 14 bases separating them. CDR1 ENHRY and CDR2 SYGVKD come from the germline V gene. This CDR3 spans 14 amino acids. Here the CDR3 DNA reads TGTGCCATCAGTTCAGATTACACAATAGAGACCCAGTACTTC. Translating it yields CAISSDYTIETQYF.

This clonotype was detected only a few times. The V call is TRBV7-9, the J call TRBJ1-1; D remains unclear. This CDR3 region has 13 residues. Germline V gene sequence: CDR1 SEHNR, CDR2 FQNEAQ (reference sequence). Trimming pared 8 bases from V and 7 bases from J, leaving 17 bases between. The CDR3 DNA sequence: TGTGCCAGCGCCACCACGGACGGGAGTGAAGCTTTCTTT. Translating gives CASATTDGSEAFF.

This chain's CDR3 is CASSQGSLAGAHTDTQYF. CDR3 nucleotide sequence: TGTGCCAGCAGCCAAGGCTCACTAGCGGGGGCCCACACAGATACGCAGTATTTT. The V and J genes are TRBV11-1 and TRBJ2-3; TRBD2 matches 11 bases. The ends lost 5 bases at V and 2 bases at J; junction bases unmatched: 12. The germline CDR1 and CDR2 sequences are SGHAT and FQDESV (reference sequence). The CDR3 runs to 18 residues.

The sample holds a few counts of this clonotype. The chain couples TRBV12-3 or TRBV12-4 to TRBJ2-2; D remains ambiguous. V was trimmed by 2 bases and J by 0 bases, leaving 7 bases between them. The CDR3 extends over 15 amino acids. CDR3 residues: CASSLPGANTGELFF. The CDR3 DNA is TGTGCCAGCAGTTTACCAGGCGCGAACACCGGGGAGCTGTTTTTT.

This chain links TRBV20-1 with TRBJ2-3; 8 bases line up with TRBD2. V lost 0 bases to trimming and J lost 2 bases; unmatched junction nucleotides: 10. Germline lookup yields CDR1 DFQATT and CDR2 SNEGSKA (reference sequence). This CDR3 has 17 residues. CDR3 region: CSARDGGLAGHTDTQYF. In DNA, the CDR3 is TGCAGTGCTAGAGATGGGGGGCTAGCGGGCCACACAGATACGCAGTATTTT.

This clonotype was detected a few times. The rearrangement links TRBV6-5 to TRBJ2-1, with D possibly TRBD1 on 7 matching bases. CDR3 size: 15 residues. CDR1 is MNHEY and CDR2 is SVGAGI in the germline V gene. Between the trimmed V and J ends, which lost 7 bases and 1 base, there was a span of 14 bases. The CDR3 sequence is CASMLAGGSYNEQFF. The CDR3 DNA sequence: TGTGCCAGCATGTTAGCAGGGGGGTCCTACAATGAGCAGTTCTTC.

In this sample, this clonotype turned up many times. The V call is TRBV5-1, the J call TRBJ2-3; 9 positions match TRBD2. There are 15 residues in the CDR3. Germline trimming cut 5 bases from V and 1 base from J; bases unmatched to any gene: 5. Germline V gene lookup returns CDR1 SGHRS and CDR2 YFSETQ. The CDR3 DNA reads TGCGCCAGCAGATTTAGCGGGGGCGGCACAGATACGCAGTATTTT. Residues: CASRFSGGGTDTQYF.

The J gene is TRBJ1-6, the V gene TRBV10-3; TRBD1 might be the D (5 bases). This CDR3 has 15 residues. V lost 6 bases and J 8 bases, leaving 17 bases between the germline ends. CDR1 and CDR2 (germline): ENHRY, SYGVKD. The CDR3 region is CAIRIRDRRDSPLHF. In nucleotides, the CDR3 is TGTGCCATCAGGATCCGGGACCGCCGCGATTCACCCCTCCACTTT.